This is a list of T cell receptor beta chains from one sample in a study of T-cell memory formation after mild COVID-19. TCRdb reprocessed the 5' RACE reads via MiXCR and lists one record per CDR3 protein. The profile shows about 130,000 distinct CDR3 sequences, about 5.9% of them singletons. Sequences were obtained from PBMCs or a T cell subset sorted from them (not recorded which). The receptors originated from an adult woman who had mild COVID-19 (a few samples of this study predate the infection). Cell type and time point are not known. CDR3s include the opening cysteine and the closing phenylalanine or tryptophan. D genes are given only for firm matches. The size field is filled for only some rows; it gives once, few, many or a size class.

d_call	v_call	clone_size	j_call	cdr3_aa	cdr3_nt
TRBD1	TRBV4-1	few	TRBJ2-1	CASRTGQGSNEQFF	TGCGCCAGCAGGACGGGACAGGGGTCTAATGAGCAGTTCTTC
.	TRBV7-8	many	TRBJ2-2	CASSLFRGTGELFF	TGTGCCAGCAGCTTATTCCGCGGCACCGGGGAGCTGTTTTTT
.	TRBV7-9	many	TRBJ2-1	CASSSISGSKLGQFF	TGTGCCAGCAGCTCGATTTCCGGGAGTAAGCTTGGGCAGTTCTTC
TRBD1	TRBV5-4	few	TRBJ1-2	CASSSGQGADYGYTF	TGTGCCAGCAGCTCGGGACAGGGGGCGGACTATGGCTACACCTTC
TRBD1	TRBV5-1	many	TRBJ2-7	CASSWPGQGSSSYEQYF	TGCGCCAGCAGCTGGCCGGGACAGGGTTCCAGCTCCTACGAGCAGTACTTC
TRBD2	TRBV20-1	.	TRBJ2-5	CSARAPSGVETQYF	TGCAGTGCTAGAGCCCCTAGCGGGGTGGAGACCCAGTACTTC
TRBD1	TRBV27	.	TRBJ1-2	CASSPQGKKNYGYTF	TGTGCCAGCAGTCCACAGGGGAAAAAGAACTATGGCTACACCTTC
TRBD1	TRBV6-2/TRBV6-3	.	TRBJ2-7	CASSRVGTGIDEQYF	TGTGCCAGCAGCCGTGTTGGGACAGGGATTGACGAGCAGTACTTC
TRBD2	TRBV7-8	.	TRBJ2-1	CASSLDRAGREFF	TGTGCCAGCAGCTTAGATCGGGCAGGGAGGGAGTTCTTC
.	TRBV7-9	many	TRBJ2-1	CASSLVGATPSYNEQFF	TGTGCCAGCAGCTTAGTTGGGGCTACACCCTCCTACAATGAGCAGTTCTTC
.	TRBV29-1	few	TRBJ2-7	CSHSEGSSYEQYF	TGCAGCCACTCGGAGGGGAGCTCCTACGAGCAGTACTTC
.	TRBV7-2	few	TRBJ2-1	CASLPGGGNNEQFF	TGTGCCAGCCTGCCAGGGGGGGGGAACAATGAGCAGTTCTTC
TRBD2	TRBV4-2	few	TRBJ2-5	CASSQDWTSGPETQYF	TGTGCCAGCAGCCAAGACTGGACTAGTGGTCCAGAGACCCAGTACTTC
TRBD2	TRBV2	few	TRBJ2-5	CASSTGLDETQYF	TGTGCCAGCAGTACCGGACTAGATGAGACCCAGTACTTC
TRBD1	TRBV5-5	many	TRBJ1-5	CASSSAGQFFSNQPQHF	TGTGCCAGCAGCTCCGCGGGACAGTTTTTTAGCAATCAGCCCCAGCATTTT
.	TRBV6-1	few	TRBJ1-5	CASSEALVNQPQHF	TGTGCCAGCAGTGAAGCGCTCGTCAATCAGCCCCAGCATTTT
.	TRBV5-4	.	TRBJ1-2	CASSLGQSIPYGYTF	TGTGCCAGCAGCTTGGGACAGTCGATCCCCTATGGCTACACCTTC
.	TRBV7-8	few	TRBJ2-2	CASSLYGVSNTGELFF	TGTGCCAGCAGCTTATACGGCGTCTCGAACACCGGGGAGCTGTTTTTT
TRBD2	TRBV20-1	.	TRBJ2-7	CSARDGRVERQYF	TGCAGTGCTAGAGATGGGAGGGTTGAGCGGCAGTACTTC
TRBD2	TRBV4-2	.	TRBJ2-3	CASSQDRGSGGADTQYF	TGTGCCAGCAGCCAAGATCGGGGTAGCGGGGGGGCAGATACGCAGTATTTT
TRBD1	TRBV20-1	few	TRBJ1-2	CSATQDRGFNYGYTF	TGCAGTGCTACCCAGGACAGGGGGTTTAACTATGGCTACACCTTC
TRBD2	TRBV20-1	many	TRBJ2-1	CSAKSGGGIYNEQFF	TGCAGTGCGAAGAGCGGGGGTGGAATCTACAATGAGCAGTTCTTC
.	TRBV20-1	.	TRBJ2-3	CSATEVSASTDTQYF	TGCAGTGCTACTGAGGTGTCAGCGAGCACAGATACGCAGTATTTT
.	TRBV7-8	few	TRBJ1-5	CASSLSGPSNQPQHF	TGTGCCAGCAGCTTATCAGGTCCTAGCAATCAGCCCCAGCATTTT
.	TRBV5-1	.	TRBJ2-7	CASSRGAGSHEQYF	TGCGCCAGCAGCCGAGGGGCAGGGAGCCACGAGCAGTACTTC
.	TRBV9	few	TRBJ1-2	CASSVVTVSNYGYTF	TGTGCCAGCAGCGTAGTCACAGTTTCTAACTATGGCTACACCTTC
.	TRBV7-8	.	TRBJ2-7	CASSLTIVAQGDEQYF	TGTGCCAGCAGCCTAACCATTGTGGCGCAAGGGGACGAGCAGTACTTC
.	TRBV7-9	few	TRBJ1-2	CASSLGQGRVGNYGYTF	TGTGCCAGCAGCTTAGGGCAGGGTCGCGTAGGGAACTATGGCTACACCTTC
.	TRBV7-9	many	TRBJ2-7	CASSLEMYEQYF	TGTGCCAGCAGCTTAGAGATGTACGAGCAGTACTTC
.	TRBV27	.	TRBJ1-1	CASSLSVPTQNTEAFF	TGTGCCAGCAGTTTATCGGTTCCGACGCAGAACACTGAAGCTTTCTTT
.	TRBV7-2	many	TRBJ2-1	CASSLEGTGGRSGVF	TGTGCCAGCAGCTTAGAGGGGACTGGGGGCAGGAGTGGAGTCTTC
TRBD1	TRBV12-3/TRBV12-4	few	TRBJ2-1	CASRPGQGYYNEQFF	TGTGCCAGCAGGCCGGGACAGGGGTACTACAATGAGCAGTTCTTC
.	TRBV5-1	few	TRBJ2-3	CASSFPTDTQYF	TGCGCCAGCAGCTTCCCCACAGATACGCAGTATTTT
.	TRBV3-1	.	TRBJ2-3	CASSHGPGLSTDTQYF	TGTGCCAGCAGTCACGGGCCGGGACTTAGCACAGATACGCAGTATTTT
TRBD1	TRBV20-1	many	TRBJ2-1	CSARSTRDRVNEQFF	TGCAGTGCTAGATCGACGCGGGACAGGGTAAATGAGCAGTTCTTC
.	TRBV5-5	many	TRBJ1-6	CASSRDTNSPLHF	TGTGCCAGCAGCCGGGACACCAATTCACCCCTCCACTTT